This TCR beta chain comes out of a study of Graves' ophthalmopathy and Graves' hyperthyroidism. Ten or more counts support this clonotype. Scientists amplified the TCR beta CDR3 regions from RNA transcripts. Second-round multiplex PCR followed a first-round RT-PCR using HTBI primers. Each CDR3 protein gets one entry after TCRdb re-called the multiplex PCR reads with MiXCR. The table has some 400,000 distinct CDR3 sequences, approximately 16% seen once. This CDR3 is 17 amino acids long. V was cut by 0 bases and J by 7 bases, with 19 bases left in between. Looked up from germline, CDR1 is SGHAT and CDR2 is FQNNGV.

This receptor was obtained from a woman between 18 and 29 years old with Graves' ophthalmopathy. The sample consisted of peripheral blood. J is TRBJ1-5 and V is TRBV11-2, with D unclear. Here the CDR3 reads CASSLDSWPGKEQPQHF. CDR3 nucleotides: TGTGCCAGCAGCTTAGACAGCTGGCCGGGGAAAGAACAGCCCCAGCATTTT.